Listed below are T cell receptor beta chains from one sample, sequenced in a study of T cell responses to AZD1222 COVID-19 vaccine. Only in-frame clones appear in the TCRdb table, and some are missing; sequencing was by immunoSEQ multiplex PCR. The table records under 150,000 clones, 93% of them present only once. The sample consisted of peripheral blood, taken on day 0 of AZD1222 vaccination. The receptor set was obtained from an adult in good health. Each CDR3 is given without its conserved first and last residue. Expanded clones are given a class, and other clones once, few, many or no size at all.

.,TRBV3-1/TRBV3-2,ASSQEGGGSPDTQY
.,TRBV5-8,ASSPIVPRNTQY
.,TRBV6-2/TRBV6-3,ASSLGTGPRGYT
once,TRBV3-1/TRBV3-2,ASSQSIQAWGLQYGYT
.,TRBV4-3,ASSQGTQGGNTGELF
once,TRBV18,ASSPDWGITEQY
.,TRBV16,ASSQLRDSLNNEQF
.,TRBV7-2,ASRRESGNTIY
.,TRBV12-3/TRBV12-4,ASSSGAVDTQY
.,TRBV4-3,ASSQDKRGTEAF
.,TRBV7-2,ASSLTINYGYT
.,TRBV10-2,ASSEPRRDEQY
.,TRBV10-3,AAWPGLAGNEQF
.,TRBV12-3/TRBV12-4,ASSAGLNTEAF
.,TRBV7-6,ASSQTGTSENWF
.,TRBV5-1,ASSLVQGYYGYT
.,TRBV4-1,ASGTSGDTQY
once,TRBV3-1/TRBV3-2,ASSRSTEAF
.,TRBV2,ASSTESSGNTIY
.,TRBV4-3,ASSQDPSLDQPQH
.,TRBV5-6,ASSLVGLAGLYEQY
.,TRBV5-3,ASRGPEAF
.,TRBV5-4,ASSRGLAGGGDTQY
.,TRBV5-1,ASSLRGVRTDTQY